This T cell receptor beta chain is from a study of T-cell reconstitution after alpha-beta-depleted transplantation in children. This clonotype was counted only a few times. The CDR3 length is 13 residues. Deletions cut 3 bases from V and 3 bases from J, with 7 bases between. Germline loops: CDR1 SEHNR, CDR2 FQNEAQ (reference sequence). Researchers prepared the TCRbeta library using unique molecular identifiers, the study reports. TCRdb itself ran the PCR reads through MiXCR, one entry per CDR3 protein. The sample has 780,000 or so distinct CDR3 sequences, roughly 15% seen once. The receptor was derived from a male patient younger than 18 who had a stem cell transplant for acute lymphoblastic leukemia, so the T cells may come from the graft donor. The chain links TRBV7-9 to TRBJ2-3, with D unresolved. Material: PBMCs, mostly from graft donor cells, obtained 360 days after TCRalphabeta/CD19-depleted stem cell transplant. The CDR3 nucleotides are TGTGCCAGCAGCTTTGTCAATACAGATACGCAGTATTTT. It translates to CASSFVNTDTQYF.